This T cell receptor (beta chain) was retrieved from a study of blood T cell repertoires in COVID-19. Germline loops: CDR1 SGHRS, CDR2 YFSETQ. V lost 3 bases and J lost 6; bases outside the gene matches: 10. The CDR3 consists of 15 residues. The assay was immunoSEQ multiplex PCR, and TCRdb's table has in-frame clones only and misses some. The table includes 200,000 to 250,000 clones, approximately 80% detected once. This clonotype originated in a woman younger than 35 with acute or convalescent COVID-19. V is TRBV5-1 and J is TRBJ2-7; 9 nucleotides align to TRBD1. The sample was peripheral blood. CDR3 nucleotide sequence: TGCGCCAGCAGCTGGTGGGACAGGGTCTTATCCGAGCAGTACTTC. Its protein is CASSWWDRVLSEQYF.